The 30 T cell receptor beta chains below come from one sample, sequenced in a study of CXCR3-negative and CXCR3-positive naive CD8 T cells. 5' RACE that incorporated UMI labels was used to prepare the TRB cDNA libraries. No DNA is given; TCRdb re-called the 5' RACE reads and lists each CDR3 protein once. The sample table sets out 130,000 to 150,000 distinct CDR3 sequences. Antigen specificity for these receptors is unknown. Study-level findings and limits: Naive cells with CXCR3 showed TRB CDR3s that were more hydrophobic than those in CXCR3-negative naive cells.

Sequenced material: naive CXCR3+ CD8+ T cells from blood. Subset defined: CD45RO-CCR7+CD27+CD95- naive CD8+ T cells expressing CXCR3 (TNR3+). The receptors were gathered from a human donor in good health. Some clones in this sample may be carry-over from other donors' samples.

The CDR3 here is CASSLGRGSRVTDTQYF. The V gene is TRBV7-2, the J gene TRBJ2-3; TCRdb picks TRBD1, but there is no DNA to check that call. Looked up from germline, CDR1 is SGHTA and CDR2 is FQGNSA. CDR3 length: 17 residues.

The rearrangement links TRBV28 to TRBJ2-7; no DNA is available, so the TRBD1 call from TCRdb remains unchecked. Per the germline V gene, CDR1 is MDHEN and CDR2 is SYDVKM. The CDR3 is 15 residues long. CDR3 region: CASSFWGTISYEQYF.

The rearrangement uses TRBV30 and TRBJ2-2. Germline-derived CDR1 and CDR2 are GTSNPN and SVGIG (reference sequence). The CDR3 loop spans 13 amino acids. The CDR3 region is CAWSPTDAGELFF.

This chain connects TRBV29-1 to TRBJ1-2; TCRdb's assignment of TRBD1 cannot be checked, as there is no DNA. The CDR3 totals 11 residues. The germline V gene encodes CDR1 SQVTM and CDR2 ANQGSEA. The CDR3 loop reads CSVVTGSGYTF.

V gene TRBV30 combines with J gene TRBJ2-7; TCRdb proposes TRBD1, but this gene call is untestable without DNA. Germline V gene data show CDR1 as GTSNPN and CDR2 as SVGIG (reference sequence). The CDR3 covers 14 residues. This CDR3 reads CAWGRGEIFYEQYF. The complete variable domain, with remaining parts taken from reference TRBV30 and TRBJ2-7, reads SQTIHQWPATLVQPVGSPLSLECTVEGTSNPNLYWYRQAAGRGLQLLFYSVGIGQISSEVPQNLSASRPQDRQFILSSKKLLLSDSGFYLCAWGRGEIFYEQYFGPGTRLTVT.

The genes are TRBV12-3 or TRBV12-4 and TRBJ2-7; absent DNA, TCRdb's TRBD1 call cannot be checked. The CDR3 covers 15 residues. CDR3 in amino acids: CASSTVRGGSYEQYF.

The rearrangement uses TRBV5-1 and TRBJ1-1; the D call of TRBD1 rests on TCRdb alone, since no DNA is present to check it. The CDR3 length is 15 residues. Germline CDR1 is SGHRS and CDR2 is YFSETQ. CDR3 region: CASSLVAGAGTEAFF. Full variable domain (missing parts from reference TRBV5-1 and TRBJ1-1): KAGVTQTPRYLIKTRGQQVTLSCSPISGHRSVSWYQQTPGQGLQFLFEYFSETQRNKGNFPGRFSGRQFSNSRSEMNVSTLELGDSALYLCASSLVAGAGTEAFFGQGTRLTVV.

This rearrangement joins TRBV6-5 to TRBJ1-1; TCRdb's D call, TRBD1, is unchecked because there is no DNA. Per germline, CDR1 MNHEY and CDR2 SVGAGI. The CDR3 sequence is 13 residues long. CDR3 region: CASTDGPGSEAFF.

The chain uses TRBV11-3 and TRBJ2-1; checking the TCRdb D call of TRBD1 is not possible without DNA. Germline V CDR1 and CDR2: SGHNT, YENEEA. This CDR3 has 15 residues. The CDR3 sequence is CASSLRPGAYNEQFF.

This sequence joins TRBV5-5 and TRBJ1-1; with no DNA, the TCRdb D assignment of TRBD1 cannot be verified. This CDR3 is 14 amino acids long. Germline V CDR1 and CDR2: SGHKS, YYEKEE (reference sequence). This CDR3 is CASSPGTGYTEAFF.

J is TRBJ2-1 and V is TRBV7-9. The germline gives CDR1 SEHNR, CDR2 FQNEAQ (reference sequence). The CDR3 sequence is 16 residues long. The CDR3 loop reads CASSLDLGGLYNEQFF.

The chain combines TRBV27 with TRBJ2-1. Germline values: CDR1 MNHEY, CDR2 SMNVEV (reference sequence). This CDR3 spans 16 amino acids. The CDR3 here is CASSPFVGITYNEQFF.

Here the CDR3 reads CASSLSAGSTEAFF. This chain uses TRBV12-3 or TRBV12-4 with TRBJ1-1. The CDR3 sequence is 14 residues long.

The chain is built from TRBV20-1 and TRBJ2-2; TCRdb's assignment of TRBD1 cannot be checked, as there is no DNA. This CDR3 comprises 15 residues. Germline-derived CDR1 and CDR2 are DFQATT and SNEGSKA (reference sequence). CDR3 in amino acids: CSARITSGGVGELFF.

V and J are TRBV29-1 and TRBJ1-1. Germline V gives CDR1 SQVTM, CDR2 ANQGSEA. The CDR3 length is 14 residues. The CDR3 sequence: CSVELEGWDTEAFF.

The CDR3 spells CASSLNPYEQYF. This chain connects TRBV28 to TRBJ2-7. CDR3 length: 12 amino acids. The V gene's germline CDR1 is MDHEN and CDR2 SYDVKM.

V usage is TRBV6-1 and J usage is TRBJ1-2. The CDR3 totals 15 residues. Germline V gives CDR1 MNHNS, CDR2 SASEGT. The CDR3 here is CASSEEAEAGYGYTF.

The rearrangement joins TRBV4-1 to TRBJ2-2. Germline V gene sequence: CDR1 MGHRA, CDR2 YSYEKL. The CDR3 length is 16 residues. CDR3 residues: CASSQEGSGNTGELFF.

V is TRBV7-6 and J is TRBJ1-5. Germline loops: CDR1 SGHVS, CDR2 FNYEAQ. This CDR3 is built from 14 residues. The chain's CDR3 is CASSSFSGNQPQHF.

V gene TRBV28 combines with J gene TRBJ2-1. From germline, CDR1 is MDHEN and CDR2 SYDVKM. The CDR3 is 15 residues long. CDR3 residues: CASSLMTSWYNEQFF.

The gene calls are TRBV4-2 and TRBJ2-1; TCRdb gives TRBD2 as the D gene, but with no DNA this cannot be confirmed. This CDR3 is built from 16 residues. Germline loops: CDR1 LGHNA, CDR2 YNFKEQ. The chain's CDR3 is CASSQSLAGGLGEQFF.

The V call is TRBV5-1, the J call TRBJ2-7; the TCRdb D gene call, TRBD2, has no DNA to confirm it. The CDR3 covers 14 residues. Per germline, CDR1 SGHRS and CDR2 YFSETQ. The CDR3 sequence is CASSPHSHSYEQYF.

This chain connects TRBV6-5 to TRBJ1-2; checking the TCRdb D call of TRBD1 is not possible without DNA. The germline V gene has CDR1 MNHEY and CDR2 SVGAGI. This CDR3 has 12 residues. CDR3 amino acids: CATTGGLYGYTF.

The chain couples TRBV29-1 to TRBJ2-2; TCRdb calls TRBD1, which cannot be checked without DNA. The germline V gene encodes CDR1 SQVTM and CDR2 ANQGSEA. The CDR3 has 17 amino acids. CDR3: CSVEDRGGQGQPGELFF.

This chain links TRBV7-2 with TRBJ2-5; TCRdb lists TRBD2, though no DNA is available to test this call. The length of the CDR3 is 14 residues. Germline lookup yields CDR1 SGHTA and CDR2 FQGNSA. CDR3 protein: CASSPGLAGGQDYF.

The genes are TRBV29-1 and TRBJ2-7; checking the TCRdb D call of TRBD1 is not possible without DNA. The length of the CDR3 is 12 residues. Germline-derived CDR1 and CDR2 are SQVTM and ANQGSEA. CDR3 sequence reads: CSVEKQGYEQYF.

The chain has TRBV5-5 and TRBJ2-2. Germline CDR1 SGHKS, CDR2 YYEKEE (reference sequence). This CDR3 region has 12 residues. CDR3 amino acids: CASSAVSGELFF.

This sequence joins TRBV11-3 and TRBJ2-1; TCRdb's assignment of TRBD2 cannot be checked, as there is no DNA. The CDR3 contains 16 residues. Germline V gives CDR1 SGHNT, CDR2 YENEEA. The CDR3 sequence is CASSLSTSGGGNEQFF.

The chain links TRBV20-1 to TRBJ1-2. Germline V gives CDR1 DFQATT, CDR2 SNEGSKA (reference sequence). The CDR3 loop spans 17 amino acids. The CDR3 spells CSASDPDDPIFNYGYTF.

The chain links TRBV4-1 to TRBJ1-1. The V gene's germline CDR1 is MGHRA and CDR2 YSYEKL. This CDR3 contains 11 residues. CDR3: CASSQEAEAFF.